These 8 T cell receptor beta chains came from one sample sequenced in a study of cytomegalovirus exposure and HLA in healthy donors. Use of 60 Vbeta and 13 Jbeta primers characterized the PCR. This table comes from immunoSEQ multiplex PCR, and its TCRdb copy is limited to in-frame clones, with some not included. Of more than 80,000 clones listed, 70% to 80% are singletons. Sequences were obtained from PBMCs. Receptors originate from a boy younger than 18 in good health and CMV-seronegative.

The chain recombines TRBV9 with TRBJ1-1; 7 nucleotides line up with TRBD1. Unmatched junction bases numbered 4, after V lost 4 bases and J lost 4 bases. Looked up from germline, CDR1 is SGDLS and CDR2 is YYNGEE. The CDR3 contains 13 residues. DNA for the CDR3: TGTGCCAGCAGCCTTCCAGGGGGCACTGAAGCTTTCTTT. It codes for CASSLPGGTEAFF.

This clone has more than one count but fewer than ten. The rearrangement links TRBV5-6 to TRBJ2-7, with 10 bases aligning to TRBD2. After removal of 4 bases from V and 7 bases from J, the junction contained 11 bases not matched to a gene. Germline-derived CDR1 and CDR2 are SGHDT and YYEEEE. This CDR3 contains 15 residues. This CDR3 reads CASSGRAGGPGEQYF. The CDR3 DNA reads TGTGCCAGCAGCGGCCGAGCGGGAGGGCCTGGGGAGCAGTACTTC.

The chain has TRBV4-1 and TRBJ2-7, with 7 nucleotides matching TRBD2. Germline V gene lookup returns CDR1 MGHRA and CDR2 YSYEKL. The CDR3 loop spans 19 amino acids. V was pared by 1 base and J by 0 bases, with 15 bases of the junction left unmatched. The CDR3 reads CASSQGAGILRGSSYEQYF. CDR3 sequence (DNA): TGCGCCAGCAGCCAAGGGGCTGGGATCCTGCGGGGGAGCTCCTACGAGCAGTACTTC.

J is TRBJ2-7 and V is TRBV27; D is uncertain. Germline assignment: CDR1 MNHEY and CDR2 SMNVEV (reference sequence). The V and J ends lost 1 base and 3 bases respectively, with 7 bases between them. The CDR3 is made up of 13 amino acids. CDR3 sequence: CASSLFSNYEQYF. CDR3 in DNA: TGTGCCAGCAGTTTATTTAGCAACTACGAGCAGTACTTC.

This clone was observed a few times. The chain is built from TRBV4-1 and TRBJ2-1; D may be TRBD2 (6 bases). Germline V gives CDR1 MGHRA, CDR2 YSYEKL. The CDR3 runs 17 residues. Trimming took 2 bases from V and 7 from J, leaving 21 bases between them. This CDR3 is CASSQLGRERSVNEQFF. CDR3 nucleotide sequence: TGCGCCAGCAGCCAACTAGGGCGGGAAAGGTCGGTGAATGAGCAGTTCTTC.

The chain combines TRBV6-5 with TRBJ2-4; TRBD2 agrees at 11 bases. The CDR3 sequence is 15 residues long. CDR1 MNHEY and CDR2 SVGAGI come from the germline V gene. V shed 7 bases and J 6 bases; nucleotides not matched to a gene: 8. The CDR3 region is CASTTTSGDRNIQYF. CDR3 nucleotides: TGTGCCAGCACCACGACTAGCGGGGACCGAAACATTCAGTACTTC.

This clone was counted a single time. The chain combines TRBV7-3 with TRBJ2-5, with D maybe TRBD2 (5 bases). The CDR3 covers 13 residues. Germline-derived CDR1 and CDR2 are SGHTA and FQGTGA. Trimming removed 2 bases at V and 2 bases at J, with 6 bases between. CDR3 residues: CASSLRGQETQYF. Written as DNA, the CDR3 is TGTGCCAGCAGCTTACGGGGACAAGAGACCCAGTACTTC.

Only one count was recorded for this clone. The chain has TRBV2 and TRBJ2-5, with 7 bases lining up with TRBD1. The V and J ends lost 6 bases and 9 bases, in that order; junction bases with no gene match: 13. The CDR3 is 14 amino acids. Per the germline V gene, CDR1 is SNHLY and CDR2 is FYNNEI. CDR3 sequence: CASSASGGRESQYF. DNA for the CDR3: TGTGCCAGCAGCGCCTCAGGGGGAAGGGAGTCCCAGTACTTC.